This is a list of T cell receptor beta chains from one sample in a study of CD8 T cells in ankylosing spondylitis. TCRdb reanalysed the 5' RACE reads using MiXCR and keeps one entry per CDR3 protein. Of 250,000 or so distinct CDR3 sequences listed, about 11% were seen once; the top ten hold 2.6%. The sequencing input was blood, either unsorted or a sorted T cell fraction (not recorded which). The receptors originated from a male donor with ankylosing spondylitis or in good health (not recorded which). Both conserved end residues are part of each CDR3. Each record gives: clone size, J gene, V gene, D gene, CDR3 protein, CDR3 DNA. D genes are given only for firm matches. Not all rows give a size; the values are once, few, many and, for expanded clones, a class.

many | TRBJ2-2 | TRBV3-1 | . | CASSPSYTGELFF | TGTGCCAGCAGTCCCTCTTACACCGGGGAGCTGTTTTTT
many | TRBJ1-3 | TRBV5-5 | . | CASSPGTPFGNTIYF | TGTGCCAGCAGCCCCGGGACTCCCTTCGGAAACACCATATATTTT
many | TRBJ2-7 | TRBV11-3 | . | CASSFASGTQPYEQYF | TGTGCCAGCAGCTTCGCGTCCGGGACACAGCCCTACGAGCAGTACTTC
medium-sized | TRBJ2-5 | TRBV12-3/TRBV12-4 | . | CASSLEETQYF | TGCGCCAGCAGCTTGGAGGAGACCCAGTACTTC
. | TRBJ1-1 | TRBV21-1 | . | CASSYNRLNTEAFF | TGTGCCAGCAGTTATAACAGACTCAACACTGAAGCTTTCTTT
. | TRBJ2-5 | TRBV21-1 | . | CASSRAGKGPETQYF | TGTGCCAGCAGCCGGGCAGGGAAAGGCCCAGAGACCCAGTACTTC
many | TRBJ2-2 | TRBV30 | . | CAWRTGPSNTGELFF | TGTGCCTGGAGGACCGGGCCCTCGAACACCGGGGAGCTGTTTTTT
many | TRBJ2-3 | TRBV20-1 | TRBD2 | CSARELAGARTDTQYF | TGCAGTGCTAGAGAACTAGCGGGAGCCCGCACAGATACGCAGTATTTT
many | TRBJ1-2 | TRBV25-1 | . | CASSDLAYGYTF | TGTGCCAGCAGTGACCTCGCCTATGGCTACACCTTC
many | TRBJ2-7 | TRBV7-9 | . | CASSPRDRYEQYF | TGTGCCAGCAGCCCCCGGGACCGCTACGAGCAGTACTTC
many | TRBJ2-6 | TRBV10-3 | . | CAITNSWGANVLTF | TGTGCCATCACCAATTCGTGGGGGGCCAACGTCCTGACTTTC
many | TRBJ2-7 | TRBV6-8 | . | CASSYVGDHSYEQYF | TGTGCCAGCAGTTACGTCGGGGACCACTCCTACGAGCAGTACTTC
. | TRBJ2-1 | TRBV12-3/TRBV12-4 | . | CAISSSSYNEQFF | TGTGCCATCTCCTCCAGCTCCTACAATGAGCAGTTCTTC
many | TRBJ1-5 | TRBV30 | . | CAWSVKVNQPQHF | TGTGCCTGGAGTGTCAAAGTAAATCAGCCCCAGCATTTT
. | TRBJ1-1 | TRBV21-1 | . | CASSKGDRGGTEAFF | TGTGCCAGCAGCAAGGGGGACAGGGGTGGCACTGAAGCTTTCTTT
many | TRBJ1-1 | TRBV2 | TRBD1 | CASSPRTGDNTEAFF | TGTGCCAGCAGTCCACGGACAGGGGATAACACTGAAGCTTTCTTT
many | TRBJ2-5 | TRBV11-3 | . | CASSLESETQYF | TGTGCCAGCAGCTTAGAAAGTGAGACCCAGTACTTC
many | TRBJ1-1 | TRBV27 | . | CASSYDGGTEAFF | TGTGCCAGCAGTTATGATGGGGGCACTGAAGCTTTCTTT
many | TRBJ2-3 | TRBV4-1 | TRBD2 | CASSRLPGVSGREKTDTQYF | TGCGCCAGCAGCCGCCTCCCGGGGGTTAGCGGGAGGGAGAAGACAGATACGCAGTATTTT
many | TRBJ2-1 | TRBV20-1 | TRBD2 | CSATGLAALPNSYNEQFF | TGCAGTGCTACCGGACTAGCGGCCCTCCCTAACTCCTACAATGAGCAGTTCTTC